The 8 T cell receptor beta chains below come from one sample, sequenced in a study of T cells in Graves' hyperthyroidism and ophthalmopathy. RNA transcripts gave rise to amplified TCR beta CDR3 regions. First-round RT-PCR with HTBI primers amplified the TCR CDR3 region. One entry per CDR3 protein, called by TCRdb with MiXCR from the multiplex PCR reads. Of about 420,000 distinct CDR3 sequences detected, more than 15% appear once; the ten largest clones hold approximately 8%. Sequenced material: blood. These receptors all stem from a woman between 18 and 29 years old with Graves' hyperthyroidism.

This clonotype was seen repeatedly, ten times or more. The chain has TRBV20-1 and TRBJ2-7; 9 bases align to TRBD2. V was pared by 0 bases and J by 8 bases, with 11 bases of the junction left unmatched. CDR1 is DFQATT and CDR2 is SNEGSKA in the germline V gene (reference sequence). This CDR3 comprises 15 residues. The CDR3 region is CSARDMGLASSQQYF. Here the CDR3 DNA reads TGCAGTGCTAGAGATATGGGACTAGCTTCTTCGCAGCAGTACTTC.

The table lists this clonotype with many counts. The chain has TRBV11-2 and TRBJ1-2; 7 positions match TRBD1. The junction had 6 bases not matched to a gene; V was cut back by 1 base and J by 7 bases. This CDR3 has 14 residues. Germline-derived CDR1 and CDR2 are SGHAT and FQNNGV. The CDR3: CASSLGEGATGYTF. The CDR3, as DNA: TGTGCCAGCAGCTTAGGTGAGGGGGCGACTGGCTACACCTTC.

This clonotype was seen at least ten times. This chain links TRBV30 with TRBJ1-1; no clear D. The V end was cut by 4 bases, the J end by 1 base, with 7 bases between. The CDR3 is 12 amino acids. Germline CDR1 GTSNPN, CDR2 SVGIG (reference sequence). The CDR3 nucleotides read TGTGCCTGGAAACAGCCGAACACTGAAGCTTTCTTT. Translated, it gives CAWKQPNTEAFF.

This clonotype was observed many times. The V call is TRBV13, the J call TRBJ1-1; the D gene is possibly TRBD1 (5 bases). The CDR3 has 17 residues. V dropped 0 bases and J dropped 0 bases, with 14 bases sitting between them. From germline, CDR1 is PRHDT and CDR2 FYEKMQ (reference sequence). The CDR3 region has the DNA TGTGCCAGCAGCTTAGGACAGGCGCCCGACCTGAACACTGAAGCTTTCTTT. Translated: CASSLGQAPDLNTEAFF.

In its sample, this clonotype was seen many times. This chain joins TRBV2 and TRBJ2-1; D might be TRBD2 (6 bases). Germline V lookup: CDR1 SNHLY, CDR2 FYNNEI. The CDR3 is made up of 16 amino acids. V was pared by 2 bases and J by 0 bases, with 11 bases between. The CDR3 nucleotides read TGTGCCAGCAGTGAATTCCTCGGGAGCTCCTACAATGAGCAGTTCTTC. Its translation is CASSEFLGSSYNEQFF.

This clonotype was found a few times. The junction departs from the called germline gene at one end, perhaps through a read error. The chain recombines TRBV30 with TRBJ1-1, with 8 bases lining up with TRBD1. This CDR3 region has 14 residues. The germline V gene encodes CDR1 GTSNPN and CDR2 SVGIG (reference sequence). CDR3 sequence: CACPGDRLNTEASF. Here the CDR3 DNA reads TGTGCCTGTCCCGGGGACAGGCTGAACACTGAAGCTTCCTTT.

This clonotype came up a few times. A read error is possible here, since a much larger clone lies one base away. The chain combines TRBV20-1 with TRBJ2-7, with TRBD2 as a possible D gene (5 bases). From germline, CDR1 is DFQATT and CDR2 SNEGSKA (reference sequence). This CDR3 has 14 residues. V dropped 4 bases and J dropped 5 bases, with 18 bases sitting between them. The CDR3 region is CSATLYEGADEQYF. CDR3 DNA: TGCAGTGCTACGCTGTACGAGGGAGCGGACGAGCAGTACTTC.

This clonotype was detected ten times or more. V gene TRBV7-3 combines with J gene TRBJ2-1; TRBD1 aligns across 10 bases. Germline V CDR1 and CDR2: SGHTA, FQGTGA. CDR3 size: 16 residues. With V trimmed by 4 bases and J by 4 bases, 7 bases remained unmatched. The CDR3 sequence: CASSSSGTGVYNEQFF. The CDR3 DNA reads as TGTGCCAGCAGCTCCTCCGGGACAGGGGTGTACAATGAGCAGTTCTTC.